The clone carrying this T cell receptor (beta chain) was observed a handful of times. A much bigger clone sits one base away, suggesting this may be a read error. By flow cytometry, patients selected for sequencing had shown an expansion of CD8+CD57+ cells. This sample was included in a study of CD8+CD57+ T cells in acquired aplastic anemia. For CDR3 and TCR beta VDJ profiling, genomic DNA was the template used. TCRdb reanalysed the reads using MiXCR and keeps one entry per CDR3 protein. The sample has hundreds of thousands of distinct CDR3 sequences, roughly 34% seen once. Per germline, CDR1 SGHTA and CDR2 FQGTGA. This CDR3 spans 11 amino acids.

The chain has TRBV7-3 and TRBJ2-3; no clear D gene. The receptor's source is a human donor with aplastic anemia. The sequencing sample was made of sorted CD4+, CD8+, or CD8+CD57+ T cells (not recorded which) from PBMCs. In DNA form, the CDR3 reads TGTGCCGCCCACATCTCGCAGGAGTACCTCTTT. This encodes CAAHISQEYLF. Full variable domain (missing parts from reference TRBV7-3 and TRBJ2-3): GAGVSQTPSNKVTEKGKYVELRCDPISGHTALYWYRQSLGQGPEFLIYFQGTGAADDSGLPNDRFFAVRPEGSVSTLKIQRTERGDSAVYLCAAHISQEYLFGPGTRLTVL.